The sample holds many counts of the clone carrying this T cell receptor (beta chain). Its specificity is not known. Germline CDR1 and CDR2: DFQATT and SNEGSKA (reference sequence). This CDR3 is built from 13 residues. V was cut by 4 bases and J by 3 bases, with 12 bases left in between. These data come from a study of human T cells and chemical hapten exposure. Study processing details: Individual samples carried between about 20,000 and 700,000 TCRs, with 95,638 as the median. TCRdb re-analysed the RACE reads in MiXCR, keeping a single row per CDR3 protein. Here the V and J calls rest on TCRdb's processing, not on the authors' analysis. This sample has fewer than 350,000 distinct CDR3 sequences; approximately 7.5% occur once, and the top ten carry less than 1.5%. General study results and limits: In comparison with controls, expanded TCRs gave rise to a significantly larger number of large CDR3 similarity clusters.

Time point denoted: pre-sensitization, week 0. Treatment in this sample: therapeutic diphenylcyclopropenone sensitization with weekly scalp DPC. Researchers sampled blood before each patch test went on. The V and J genes are TRBV20-1 and TRBJ2-5, with D possibly being TRBD1 (6 bases). Specimen: whole blood, collected in connection with sensitization to the hapten diphenylcyclopropenone (DPC). The TCR comes from a man younger than 30 with alopecia areata. Some clones in this sample may be carry-over from other donors' samples. In nucleotides, the CDR3 is TGCAGTGCTACCCCGACAGGAAAAGAGACCCAGTACTTC. Protein sequence: CSATPTGKETQYF.